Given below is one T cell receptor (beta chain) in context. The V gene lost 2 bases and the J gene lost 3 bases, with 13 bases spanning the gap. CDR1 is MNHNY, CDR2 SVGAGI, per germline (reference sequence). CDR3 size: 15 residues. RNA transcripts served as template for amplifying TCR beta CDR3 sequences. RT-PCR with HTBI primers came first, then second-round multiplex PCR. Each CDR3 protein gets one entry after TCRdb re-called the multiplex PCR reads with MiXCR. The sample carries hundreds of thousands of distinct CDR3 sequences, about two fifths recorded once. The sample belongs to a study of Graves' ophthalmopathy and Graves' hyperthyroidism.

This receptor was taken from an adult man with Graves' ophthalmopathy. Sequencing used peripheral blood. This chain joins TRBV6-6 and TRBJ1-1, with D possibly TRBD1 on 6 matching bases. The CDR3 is CASSYGGHRDTEAFF. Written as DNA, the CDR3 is TGTGCCAGCAGTTACGGGGGACACCGGGACACTGAAGCTTTCTTT.